This is a list of T cell receptor beta chains from one sample in a study of T cells in Graves' hyperthyroidism and ophthalmopathy. TCRdb analysed the multiplex PCR reads with MiXCR anew, one entry per CDR3 protein. Here the sample spans about 640,000 distinct CDR3 sequences, roughly 20% being singletons. Material: blood. All receptors derive from a man aged 30 to 45 with Graves' ophthalmopathy. CDR3s include the opening cysteine and the closing phenylalanine or tryptophan. The D gene is left open where the match is weak. Clone size appears in some rows only: once, few, many, or a class for an expanded clone.

.	TRBD1	TRBV19	TRBJ1-5	TGTGCCAGTAGTCCGCTGGACAGGGTTGAGCAGCCCCAGCATTTT	CASSPLDRVEQPQHF
many	.	TRBV28	TRBJ2-5	TGTGCCAGCAGTTTGGAAGGGGTGAGGGGGACCCAGTACTTC	CASSLEGVRGTQYF
few	TRBD1	TRBV20-1	TRBJ2-7	TGCAGTGCTAGGGCGGACAGGGGGTTGTACGAGCAGTACTTC	CSARADRGLYEQYF
few	.	TRBV18	TRBJ2-1	TGTGCCAGCTCAATCGGGGAGTTCGGTGAGCAGTTCTTC	CASSIGEFGEQFF
.	TRBD2	TRBV6-1	TRBJ2-7	TGTGCCAGCACCCAAGGGACTAGCGGGAACTCTAACGAGCAGTACTTC	CASTQGTSGNSNEQYF
.	TRBD2	TRBV7-2	TRBJ2-1	TGTGCCAGCAGCCCCCATTCAAGCGGGAGTTCCCTCAATGAGCAGTTCTTC	CASSPHSSGSSLNEQFF
many	.	TRBV2	TRBJ1-5	TGTGCCAGCAGTGATGACGGGGGTGGGAATCAGCCCCAGCATTTT	CASSDDGGGNQPQHF
few	TRBD2	TRBV5-6	TRBJ2-5	TGTGCCAGCAGCTTGGAACTAGCGGGAAAAGGGGGACGTGTGTACTTC	CASSLELAGKGGRVYF
many	TRBD1	TRBV28	TRBJ1-1	TGTGCCAGCAGTAGACGACAGGGGAGTTCTGAAGCTTTCTTT	CASSRRQGSSEAFF
few	TRBD2	TRBV3-1	TRBJ2-7	TGTGCCAGCAGTTTGGCTAGCGGGAGGGCCGGGTTAGGCGAGCAGTACTTC	CASSLASGRAGLGEQYF
many	TRBD2	TRBV20-1	TRBJ2-7	TGCAGTGCTAGAGATCCAGGGACTAGCTCTGACTACGAGCAGTACTTC	CSARDPGTSSDYEQYF
.	.	TRBV6-2/TRBV6-3	TRBJ2-1	TGTGCCAGCAGTATGAGAGACAATGAGCAGTTCTTC	CASSMRDNEQFF
many	.	TRBV18	TRBJ2-1	TGTGCCAGCTCGCAACGGGACATCGCCTACAATGAGCAGTTCTTC	CASSQRDIAYNEQFF
many	TRBD2	TRBV7-8	TRBJ2-5	TGTGCCAGCAGCTTAGAGGCTAGCGGGAGAGCTGAGTACTTC	CASSLEASGRAEYF
few	.	TRBV20-1	TRBJ1-1	TGCAGTGCTACCTCTGGGGGCACTGAAGCTTTCTTT	CSATSGGTEAFF
few	.	TRBV20-1	TRBJ2-7	TGCAGTGCTAGAAGGCTAGCGAGTTCCTACGAGCAGTACTTC	CSARRLASSYEQYF
many	TRBD1	TRBV5-1	TRBJ1-1	TGCGCCAGCAGCTCTGGACAGGTCCACACTGAAGCTTTCTTT	CASSSGQVHTEAFF
few	.	TRBV28	TRBJ2-3	TGTGCCAGCAGTATCCGGGCCCTCACAGATACGCAGTATTTT	CASSIRALTDTQYF
many	TRBD2	TRBV7-9	TRBJ2-5	TGTGCCAGCAGCTCCGGGTTAACTAGCGGACAAGAGACCCAGTACTTC	CASSSGLTSGQETQYF
few	.	TRBV7-6	TRBJ2-5	TGTACCAGCAGCTCCTCGGGCTTTCAAGAGACCCAGTACTTC	CTSSSSGFQETQYF
.	.	TRBV29-1	TRBJ1-3	TGCAGCGTTGTGGGGAGGGGCGCCGAATTCTCTGGAAACACCATATATTTT	CSVVGRGAEFSGNTIYF
many	.	TRBV5-1	TRBJ1-1	TGCGCCAGCAGCTTGGAAGGTTTTAAGATGAACACTGAAGCTTTCTTT	CASSLEGFKMNTEAFF